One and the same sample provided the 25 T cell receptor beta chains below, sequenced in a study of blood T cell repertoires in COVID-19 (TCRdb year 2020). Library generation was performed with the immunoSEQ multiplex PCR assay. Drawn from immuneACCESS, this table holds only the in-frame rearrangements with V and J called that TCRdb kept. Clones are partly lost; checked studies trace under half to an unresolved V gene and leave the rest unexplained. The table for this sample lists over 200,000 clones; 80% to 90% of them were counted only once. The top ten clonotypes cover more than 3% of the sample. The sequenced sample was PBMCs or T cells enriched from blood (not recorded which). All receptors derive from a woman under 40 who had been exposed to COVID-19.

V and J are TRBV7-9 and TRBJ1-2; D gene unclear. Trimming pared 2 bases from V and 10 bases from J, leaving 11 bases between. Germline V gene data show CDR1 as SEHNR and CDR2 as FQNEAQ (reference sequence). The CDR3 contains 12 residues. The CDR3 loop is CASSLREVSYTF. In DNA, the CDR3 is TGTGCCAGCAGCTTAAGAGAGGTCTCCTACACCTTC.

DNA of the CDR3: TGTGCCAGCAGCTTGCGCCGACTAGCGGGATCGGGTGGTCTGACAGATACGCAGTATTTT. Amino acid sequence: CASSLRRLAGSGGLTDTQYF. The chain couples TRBV5-4 to TRBJ2-3; TRBD2 matches at 11 bases. V trimming: 1 base; J trimming: 3 bases; junction bases outside the gene matches: 16. CDR3 length equals 20 residues. CDR1 is SGHNT, CDR2 YYREEE, per germline (reference sequence). The entire variable domain, with the rest obtained from reference TRBV5-4 and TRBJ2-3, is as follows: ETGVTQSPTHLIKTRGQQVTLRCSSQSGHNTVSWYQQALGQGPQFIFQYYREEENGRGNFPPRFSGLQFPNYSSELNVNALELDDSALYLCASSLRRLAGSGGLTDTQYFGPGTRLTVL.

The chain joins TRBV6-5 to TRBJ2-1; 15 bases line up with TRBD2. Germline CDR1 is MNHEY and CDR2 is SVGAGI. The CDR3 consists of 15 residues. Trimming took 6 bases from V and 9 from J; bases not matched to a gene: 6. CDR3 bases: TGTGCCAGCAGGCCCTGGACTAGCGGGGGGGTTGAGCAGTTCTTC. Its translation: CASRPWTSGGVEQFF.

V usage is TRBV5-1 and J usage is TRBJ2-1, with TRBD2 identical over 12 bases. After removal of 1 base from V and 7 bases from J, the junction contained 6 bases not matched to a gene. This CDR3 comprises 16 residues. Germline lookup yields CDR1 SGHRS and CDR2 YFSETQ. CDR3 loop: CASSLTGLAGGNEQFF. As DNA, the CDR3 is TGCGCCAGCAGCTTGACAGGCCTAGCGGGAGGGAATGAGCAGTTCTTC.

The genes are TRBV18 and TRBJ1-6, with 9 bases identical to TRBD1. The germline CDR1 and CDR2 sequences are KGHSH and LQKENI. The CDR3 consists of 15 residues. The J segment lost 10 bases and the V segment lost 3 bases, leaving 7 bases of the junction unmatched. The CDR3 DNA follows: TGTGCCAGCTCACCTAAAGGACAGGGGAGCTCACCCCTCCACTTT. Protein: CASSPKGQGSSPLHF.

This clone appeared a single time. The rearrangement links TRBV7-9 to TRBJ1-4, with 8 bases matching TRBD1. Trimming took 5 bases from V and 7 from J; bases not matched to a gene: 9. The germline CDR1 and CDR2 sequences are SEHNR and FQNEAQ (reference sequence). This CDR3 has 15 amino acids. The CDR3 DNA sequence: TGTGCCAGCAGCCCGAGCCCAGGGGGCATTGAAAAACTGTTTTTT. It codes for CASSPSPGGIEKLFF.

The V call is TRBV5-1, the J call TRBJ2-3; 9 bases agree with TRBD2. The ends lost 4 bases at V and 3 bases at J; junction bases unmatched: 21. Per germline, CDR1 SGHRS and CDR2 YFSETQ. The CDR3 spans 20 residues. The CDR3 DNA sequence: TGCGCCAGCAGCGCCCAGGTCGGCCCAGTAGCGGGAGTAGGGACAGATACGCAGTATTTT. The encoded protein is CASSAQVGPVAGVGTDTQYF.

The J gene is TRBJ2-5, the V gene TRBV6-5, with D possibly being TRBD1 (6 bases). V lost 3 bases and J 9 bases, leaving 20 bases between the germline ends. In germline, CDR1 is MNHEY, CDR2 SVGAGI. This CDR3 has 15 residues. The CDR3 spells CASSYTRRQVGAQYF. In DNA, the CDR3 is TGTGCCAGCAGTTATACCCGACGACAGGTCGGAGCCCAGTACTTC.

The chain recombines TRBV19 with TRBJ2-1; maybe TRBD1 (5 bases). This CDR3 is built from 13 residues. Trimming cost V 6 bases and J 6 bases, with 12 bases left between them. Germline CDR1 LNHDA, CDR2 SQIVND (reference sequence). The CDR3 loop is CASRDTSFNEQFF. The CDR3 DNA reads TGTGCCAGTAGGGACACAAGCTTCAATGAGCAGTTCTTC.

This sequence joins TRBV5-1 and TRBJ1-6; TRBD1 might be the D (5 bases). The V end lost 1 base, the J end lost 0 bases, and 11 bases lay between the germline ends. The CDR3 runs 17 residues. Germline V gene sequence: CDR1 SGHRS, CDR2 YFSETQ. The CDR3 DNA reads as TGCGCCAGCAGCTTGCGGGGGATTGACTCCTATAATTCACCCCTCCACTTT. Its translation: CASSLRGIDSYNSPLHF. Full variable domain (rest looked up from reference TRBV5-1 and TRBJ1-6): KAGVTQTPRYLIKTRGQQVTLSCSPISGHRSVSWYQQTPGQGLQFLFEYFSETQRNKGNFPGRFSGRQFSNSRSEMNVSTLELGDSALYLCASSLRGIDSYNSPLHFGNGTRLTVT.

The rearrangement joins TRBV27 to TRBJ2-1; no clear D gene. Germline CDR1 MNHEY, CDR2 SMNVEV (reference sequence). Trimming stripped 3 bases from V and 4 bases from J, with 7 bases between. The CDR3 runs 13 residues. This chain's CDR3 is CASSFFSYNEQFF. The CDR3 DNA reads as TGTGCCAGCAGTTTTTTTTCGTACAATGAGCAGTTCTTC.

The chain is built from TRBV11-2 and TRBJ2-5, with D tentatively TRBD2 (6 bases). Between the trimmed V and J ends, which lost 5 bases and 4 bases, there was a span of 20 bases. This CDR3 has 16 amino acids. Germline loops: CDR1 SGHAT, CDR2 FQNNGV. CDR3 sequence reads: CASSDHRRGLGETQYF. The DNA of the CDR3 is TGTGCCAGCAGCGATCATCGGAGGGGACTTGGAGAGACCCAGTACTTC.

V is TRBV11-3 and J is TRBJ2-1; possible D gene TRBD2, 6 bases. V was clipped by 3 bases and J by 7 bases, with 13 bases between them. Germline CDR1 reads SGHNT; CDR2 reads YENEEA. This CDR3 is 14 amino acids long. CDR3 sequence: CASSLSGPLNEQFF. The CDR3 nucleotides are TGTGCCAGCAGCTTGAGCGGGCCTCTAAATGAGCAGTTCTTC.

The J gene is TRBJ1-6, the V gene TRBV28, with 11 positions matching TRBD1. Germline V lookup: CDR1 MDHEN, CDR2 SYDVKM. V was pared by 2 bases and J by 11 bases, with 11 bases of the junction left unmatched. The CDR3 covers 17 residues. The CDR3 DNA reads TGTGCCAGCAGTTTAGGGACAGGGGGTACCCGTGATGCACCCCTCCACTTT. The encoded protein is CASSLGTGGTRDAPLHF.

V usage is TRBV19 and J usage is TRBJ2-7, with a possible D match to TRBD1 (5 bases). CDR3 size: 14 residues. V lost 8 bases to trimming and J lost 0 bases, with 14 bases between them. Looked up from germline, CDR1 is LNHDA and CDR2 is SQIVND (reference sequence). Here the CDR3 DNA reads TGTGCCAGTGCTTCCAAAAGGGGCTCCTACGAGCAGTACTTC. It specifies CASASKRGSYEQYF.

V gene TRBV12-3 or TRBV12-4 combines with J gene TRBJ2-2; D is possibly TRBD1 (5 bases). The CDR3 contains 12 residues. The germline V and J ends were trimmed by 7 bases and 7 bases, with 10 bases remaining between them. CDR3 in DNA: TGTGCCAGCAACAGGCCCCTCGGGGAGCTGTTTTTT. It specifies CASNRPLGELFF.

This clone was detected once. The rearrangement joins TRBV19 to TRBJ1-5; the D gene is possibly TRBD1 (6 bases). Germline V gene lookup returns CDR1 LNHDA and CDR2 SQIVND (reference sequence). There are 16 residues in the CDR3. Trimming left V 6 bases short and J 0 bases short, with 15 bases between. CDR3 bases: TGTGCCAGTAGCCCCGGGACACAATATAGCAATCAGCCCCAGCATTTT. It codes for CASSPGTQYSNQPQHF.

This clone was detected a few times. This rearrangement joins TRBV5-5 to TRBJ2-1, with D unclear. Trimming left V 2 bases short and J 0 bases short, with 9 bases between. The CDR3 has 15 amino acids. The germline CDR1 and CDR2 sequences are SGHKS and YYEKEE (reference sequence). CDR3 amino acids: CASSFDKSSYNEQFF. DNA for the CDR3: TGTGCCAGCAGCTTCGACAAGAGCTCCTACAATGAGCAGTTCTTC. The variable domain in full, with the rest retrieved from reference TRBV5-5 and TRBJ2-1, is DAGVTQSPTHLIKTRGQQVTLRCSPISGHKSVSWYQQVLGQGPQFIFQYYEKEERGRGNFPDRFSARQFPNYSSELNVNALLLGDSALYLCASSFDKSSYNEQFFGPGTRLTVL.

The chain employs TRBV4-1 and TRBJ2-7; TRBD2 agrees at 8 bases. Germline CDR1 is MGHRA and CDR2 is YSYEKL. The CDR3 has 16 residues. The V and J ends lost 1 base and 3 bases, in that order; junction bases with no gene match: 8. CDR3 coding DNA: TGCGCCAGCAGCCAAGCCGGGACTAGAGTGCGCTACGAGCAGTACTTC. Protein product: CASSQAGTRVRYEQYF.

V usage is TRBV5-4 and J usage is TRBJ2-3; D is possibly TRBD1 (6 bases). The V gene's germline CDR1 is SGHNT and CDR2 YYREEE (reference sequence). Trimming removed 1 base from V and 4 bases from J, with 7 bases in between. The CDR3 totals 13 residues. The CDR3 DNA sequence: TGTGCCAGCAGCTTGAGGGGGTCAGATACGCAGTATTTT. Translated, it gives CASSLRGSDTQYF.

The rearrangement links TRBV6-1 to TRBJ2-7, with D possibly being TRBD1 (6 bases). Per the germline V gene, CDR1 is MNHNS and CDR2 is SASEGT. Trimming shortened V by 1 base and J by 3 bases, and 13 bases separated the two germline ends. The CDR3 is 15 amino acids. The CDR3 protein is CASSEGGQRLYEQYF. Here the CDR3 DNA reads TGTGCCAGCAGTGAAGGAGGACAGAGGCTCTACGAGCAGTACTTC.

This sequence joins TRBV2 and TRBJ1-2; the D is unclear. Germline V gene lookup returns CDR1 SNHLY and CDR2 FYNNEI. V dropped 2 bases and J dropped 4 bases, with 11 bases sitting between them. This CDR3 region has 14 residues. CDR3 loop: CASSETRGSYGYTF. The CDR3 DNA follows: TGTGCCAGCAGTGAAACACGGGGATCCTATGGCTACACCTTC.

CDR3 amino acids: CASSLVPDPTTGELFF. The CDR3 nucleotides read TGCGCCAGCAGCTTGGTTCCAGATCCCACGACCGGGGAGCTGTTTTTT. The chain joins TRBV5-1 to TRBJ2-2, with D unclear. Germline V gives CDR1 SGHRS, CDR2 YFSETQ. Deletions cut 0 bases from V and 5 bases from J, with 14 bases between. The CDR3 spans 16 residues.

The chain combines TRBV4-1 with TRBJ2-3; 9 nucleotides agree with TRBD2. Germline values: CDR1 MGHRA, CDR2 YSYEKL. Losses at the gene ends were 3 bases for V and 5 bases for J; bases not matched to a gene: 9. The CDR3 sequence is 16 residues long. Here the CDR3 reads CASSHPAGGQQDTQYF. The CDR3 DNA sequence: TGCGCCAGCAGCCATCCGGCGGGAGGGCAGCAAGATACGCAGTATTTT.

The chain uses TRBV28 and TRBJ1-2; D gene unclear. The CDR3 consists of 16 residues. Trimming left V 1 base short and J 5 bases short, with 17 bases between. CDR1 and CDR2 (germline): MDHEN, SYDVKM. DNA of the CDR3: TGTGCCAGCAGTTTATATTGGCCTGAGAGGGTGTATGGCTACACCTTC. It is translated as CASSLYWPERVYGYTF.